One sample yielded the 28 T cell receptor beta chains listed below, sequenced in a study of post-analysis software for immune sequencing data. The study's findings and limits: Five TRBV segments (TRBV5-6, TRBV5-1 and TRBV20-1 among them) occurred more frequently in patients than in controls.

The antigens for these receptors are not known. cDNA libraries of TCR beta carried unique molecular identifiers. TCRdb re-derived calls from the PCR reads in MiXCR, one entry per CDR3 protein. The profile shows about 820,000 distinct CDR3 sequences, 53% of them singletons. Sequencing input: blood. The receptors were gathered from a girl aged 5-17 years with multiple sclerosis.

The chain couples TRBV20-1 to TRBJ2-3, with 7 positions matching TRBD2. There are 14 residues in the CDR3. From germline, CDR1 is DFQATT and CDR2 SNEGSKA (reference sequence). V shed 6 bases, J shed 1 base, and the junction held 7 bases outside the gene matches. CDR3 coding DNA: TGCAGTGCCCAGCGGGGATCTGGCACAGATACGCAGTATTTT. This codes for CSAQRGSGTDTQYF.

The chain couples TRBV7-8 to TRBJ2-2, with 10 bases lining up with TRBD2. CDR3 length equals 16 residues. Germline V gene data show CDR1 as SGHVS and CDR2 as FQNEAQ. Trimming took 5 bases from V and 6 from J; bases not matched to a gene: 9. CDR3 sequence (DNA): TGTGCCAGCAGCAACTTAGCGGGAGGCAAAGCCGGGGAGCTGTTTTTT. As protein: CASSNLAGGKAGELFF.

The rearrangement links TRBV27 to TRBJ2-1; D is perhaps TRBD1 (6 bases). Trimming took off 7 bases at V and 6 bases at J, with 19 bases between the two ends. The CDR3 extends over 15 amino acids. CDR1 is MNHEY and CDR2 is SMNVEV in the germline V gene (reference sequence). The CDR3: CASKLGQLTGNEQFF. The CDR3 bases are TGTGCCAGCAAACTAGGACAGCTTACCGGCAATGAGCAGTTCTTC.

This clonotype came up once. The rearrangement links TRBV12-5 to TRBJ2-3; D remains ambiguous. There are 14 residues in the CDR3. The germline CDR1 and CDR2 sequences are LGHNT and FRNRAP. Trimming removed 1 base from V and 4 bases from J, with 9 bases in between. CDR3 in amino acids: CASGLALFPDTQYF. The CDR3 nucleotides are TGTGCTAGTGGTTTGGCCTTGTTTCCAGATACGCAGTATTTT.

This sequence joins TRBV25-1 and TRBJ2-1, with TRBD1 identical over 9 bases. Germline CDR1 MGHDK, CDR2 SYGVNS. The CDR3 is 16 amino acids. J was trimmed by 1 base and V by 3 bases; bases with no gene match: 4. This CDR3 reads CASSETGGGSYNEQFF. The CDR3 nucleotides are TGTGCCAGCAGTGAGACAGGGGGAGGATCCTACAATGAGCAGTTCTTC.

The chain links TRBV7-2 to TRBJ2-1; TRBD2 aligns across 10 bases. CDR1 and CDR2 (germline): SGHTA, FQGNSA. The trim removed 2 bases at V and 6 bases at J, leaving 7 bases unmatched. The CDR3 spans 16 residues. This CDR3 is CASSLLGLAGANEQFF. The CDR3 nucleotides read TGTGCCAGCAGCTTATTGGGCCTAGCGGGGGCCAATGAGCAGTTCTTC.

Only a few counts were recorded for this clonotype. CDR3 nucleotides: TGCGCCAGCAGCTTACAGGGGGCGGACACTGAAGCTTTCTTT. This encodes CASSLQGADTEAFF. This rearrangement joins TRBV5-1 to TRBJ1-1; TRBD1 agrees at 9 bases. CDR1 is SGHRS, CDR2 YFSETQ, per germline. The CDR3 has 14 amino acids. The V segment lost 2 bases and the J segment 3 bases; nucleotides outside the gene matches: 2.

The table lists this clonotype with a few counts. J is TRBJ1-2 and V is TRBV12-5, with 7 bases matching TRBD1. The CDR3 is 14 residues long. Trimming took 6 bases from V and 4 from J; bases not matched to a gene: 8. Looked up from germline, CDR1 is LGHNT and CDR2 is FRNRAP. CDR3 residues: CASGRTGSRYGYTF. The CDR3 coding sequence is TGTGCTAGTGGAAGGACAGGATCCCGCTATGGCTACACCTTC.

The chain links TRBV5-1 to TRBJ2-7, with 10 bases lining up with TRBD2. Germline trimming cut 4 bases from V and 4 bases from J; bases unmatched to any gene: 8. Germline V lookup: CDR1 SGHRS, CDR2 YFSETQ. CDR3 length: 15 amino acids. CDR3 sequence (DNA): TGCGCCAGCAGCCTTCCGGGACTAGCGATTTACGAGCAGTACTTC. As protein: CASSLPGLAIYEQYF.

The chain joins TRBV20-1 to TRBJ1-1; D gene unclear. V lost 5 bases and J lost 3, with 7 bases in between. The CDR3 sequence is 11 residues long. In germline, CDR1 is DFQATT, CDR2 SNEGSKA (reference sequence). The CDR3 region is CSAQSYTEAFF. The DNA of the CDR3 is TGCAGTGCTCAGAGCTACACTGAAGCTTTCTTT.

A few counts support this clonotype. The J gene is TRBJ2-7, the V gene TRBV6-2 or TRBV6-3, with a weak D call TRBD2 (5 bases). The CDR3 loop spans 17 amino acids. From germline, CDR1 is MNHEY and CDR2 SVGEGT. V lost 6 bases and J lost 2, with 23 bases in between. The CDR3 is CASSSREGAPGAYEQYF. CDR3 DNA sequence: TGTGCCAGCAGCAGTCGCGAGGGAGCTCCCGGGGCCTACGAGCAGTACTTC.

CDR3 DNA: TGCAGCGTTGAAGACCCGAAAGGAAGGGGGGAGCAGTACTTC. Protein: CSVEDPKGRGEQYF. The rearrangement links TRBV29-1 to TRBJ2-7, with D tentatively TRBD1 (6 bases). Germline V gene sequence: CDR1 SQVTM, CDR2 ANQGSEA. The V and J ends lost 0 bases and 7 bases respectively, with 16 bases between them. CDR3 size: 14 residues.

The CDR3 loop is CSARERLAAYEQYF. The CDR3 DNA sequence: TGCAGTGCTAGAGAGAGACTAGCGGCCTACGAGCAGTACTTC. V is TRBV20-1 and J is TRBJ2-7; 9 bases match TRBD2. V shed 0 bases and J 2 bases; nucleotides not matched to a gene: 2. This CDR3 region has 14 residues. Germline CDR1 is DFQATT and CDR2 is SNEGSKA (reference sequence).

The chain joins TRBV7-3 to TRBJ2-3; TRBD2 matches at 8 bases. The J segment lost 1 base and the V segment lost 5 bases, leaving 8 bases of the junction unmatched. The CDR3 loop spans 16 amino acids. Germline V gene sequence: CDR1 SGHTA, CDR2 FQGTGA. CDR3 region: CASSQQRELGTDTQYF. In nucleotides, the CDR3 is TGTGCCAGCAGCCAGCAGCGGGAGTTGGGCACAGATACGCAGTATTTT.

The V and J genes are TRBV15 and TRBJ2-1, with 10 positions matching TRBD2. CDR1 is LNHNV and CDR2 is YYDKDF in the germline V gene (reference sequence). With V trimmed by 1 base and J by 13 bases, 10 bases remained unmatched. The CDR3 is made up of 15 amino acids. The CDR3 here is CATSRVRASGGGQFF. The CDR3 DNA reads as TGTGCCACCAGCAGAGTCAGGGCTAGCGGGGGTGGTCAGTTCTTC.

The chain carries TRBV30 and TRBJ1-1; no clear D gene. The CDR3 loop spans 12 amino acids. Germline values: CDR1 GTSNPN, CDR2 SVGIG (reference sequence). Trimming stripped 2 bases from V and 5 bases from J, with 9 bases between. In DNA form, the CDR3 reads TGTGCCTGGAGTCGTAGCCAGACTGAAGCTTTCTTT. This sequence encodes CAWSRSQTEAFF.

This sequence joins TRBV5-5 and TRBJ2-5; tentatively, D is TRBD1 or TRBD2 (6 bases each). The V end lost 4 bases, the J end lost 5 bases, and 15 bases lay between the germline ends. In germline, CDR1 is SGHKS, CDR2 YYEKEE (reference sequence). The CDR3 extends over 14 amino acids. The CDR3: CASSRTAGGETQYF. The CDR3 DNA follows: TGTGCCAGCAGCAGGACAGCGGGTGGGGAGACCCAGTACTTC.

V and J are TRBV3-1 and TRBJ2-5, with 12 bases lining up with TRBD2. The J call is uncertain, as TRBJ2-7 better fits the DNA end. Germline-derived CDR1 and CDR2 are LGHDT and YNNKEL (reference sequence). The CDR3 totals 15 residues. The CDR3 DNA is TGTGCCAGCAGACCTAGCGGGAGGGCCAATAACGAGCAGTACTTC. Translation gives CASRPSGRANNEQYF.

J is TRBJ2-1 and V is TRBV29-1; 14 bases are shared with TRBD2. This CDR3 is built from 18 residues. The V gene end was trimmed by 8 bases and the J gene end by 1 base; junction bases not matched to a gene: 13. Germline CDR1 reads SQVTM; CDR2 reads ANQGSEA. The CDR3 sequence: CSLFTTSGGARSYNEQFF. The CDR3 DNA reads TGCAGCCTTTTCACGACTAGCGGGGGGGCCAGGTCCTACAATGAGCAGTTCTTC.

This clonotype showed up many times. The V gene is TRBV5-1, the J gene TRBJ2-6; 11 bases line up with TRBD1. From germline, CDR1 is SGHRS and CDR2 YFSETQ. This CDR3 region has 16 residues. The V segment lost 4 bases and the J segment 2 bases; nucleotides outside the gene matches: 2. This CDR3 reads CASSPGQGAGANVLTF. CDR3 bases: TGCGCCAGCAGCCCGGGACAGGGGGCTGGGGCCAACGTCCTGACTTTC. Looking up the rest from reference TRBV5-1 and TRBJ2-6 gives the full variable domain: KAGVTQTPRYLIKTRGQQVTLSCSPISGHRSVSWYQQTPGQGLQFLFEYFSETQRNKGNFPGRFSGRQFSNSRSEMNVSTLELGDSALYLCASSPGQGAGANVLTFGAGSRLTVL.

The rearrangement uses TRBV12-5 and TRBJ2-5, with D maybe TRBD2 (5 bases). The V gene's germline CDR1 is LGHNT and CDR2 FRNRAP. The CDR3 covers 13 residues. The germline V and J ends were trimmed by 2 bases and 5 bases, with 9 bases remaining between them. The CDR3 DNA reads as TGTGCTAGTGGTTTGAACGGCGGGGAGACCCAGTACTTC. Translating gives CASGLNGGETQYF.

This clonotype was found a few times. This rearrangement joins TRBV20-1 to TRBJ1-1; perhaps TRBD1 as D (5 bases). The germline gives CDR1 DFQATT, CDR2 SNEGSKA (reference sequence). There are 14 residues in the CDR3. V lost 3 bases and J lost 0, with 11 bases in between. CDR3 in amino acids: CSASTGLLNTEAFF. DNA of the CDR3: TGCAGTGCTAGCACGGGACTTCTGAACACTGAAGCTTTCTTT.

This chain uses TRBV29-1 with TRBJ2-1; the D is unclear. The length of the CDR3 is 10 residues. The germline gives CDR1 SQVTM, CDR2 ANQGSEA. This chain's CDR3 is CSMADNEQFF. The CDR3 DNA reads TGCAGTATGGCGGACAATGAGCAGTTCTTC.

V and J are TRBV9 and TRBJ2-1, with 7 bases fitting TRBD1. Trimming removed 4 bases from V and 12 bases from J; junction bases left unmatched: 10. CDR1 and CDR2 from the germline V gene are SGDLS and YYNGEE. The CDR3 covers 13 residues. The CDR3 nucleotides are TGTGCCAGCAGCTCCCTAGACAGGGATGGGCAGTTCTTC. Translated: CASSSLDRDGQFF.

The V gene is TRBV27, the J gene TRBJ2-4; 11 bases line up with TRBD2. There are 15 residues in the CDR3. Germline CDR1 is MNHEY and CDR2 is SMNVEV (reference sequence). V gave up 6 bases and J gave up 15 bases; unmatched junction bases: 16. The chain's CDR3 is CASSPHRLAGGAGYF. For the CDR3, the DNA is TGTGCCAGCAGCCCCCACAGGCTAGCGGGAGGAGCGGGGTACTTC.

This clonotype was seen a few times. The rearrangement links TRBV6-4 to TRBJ2-5; D unclear. V shed 6 bases and J shed 2 bases, with 13 bases lying between them. Germline loops: CDR1 MRHNA, CDR2 SNTAGT. The CDR3 sequence is 14 residues long. CDR3 sequence (DNA): TGTGCCAGCAGCCCCGCGGATCGTCAAGAGACCCAGTACTTC. Its translation is CASSPADRQETQYF.

The genes are TRBV6-4 and TRBJ2-1; no firm D call. The CDR3 runs to 16 residues. V was pared by 0 bases and J by 4 bases, with 13 bases between. Germline CDR1 reads MRHNA; CDR2 reads SNTAGT. CDR3 bases: TGTGCCAGCAGTGACTCTCTAACCGGGCCGTACAATGAGCAGTTCTTC. Translated: CASSDSLTGPYNEQFF.

The chain is built from TRBV12-3 or TRBV12-4 and TRBJ2-1; 16 bases match TRBD2. J was trimmed by 9 bases and V by 6 bases; bases with no gene match: 8. The length of the CDR3 is 16 residues. This CDR3 is CASRGTSGGVLAEQFF. Here the CDR3 DNA reads TGTGCCAGCAGGGGGACTAGCGGGGGGGTCCTGGCTGAGCAGTTCTTC.